This TCR beta chain was identified during a study of T cell responses to AZD1222 COVID-19 vaccine. Study-level points and caveats: Donor demographics were predominantly white British with a female majority; clonal diversity may be underestimated.

Remarks on this clone: Its antigen is unknown.

TCRdb keeps only in-frame clones here, not all; method: immunoSEQ multiplex PCR. The table records approximately 200,000 clones, 93% of them present only once. The germline V gene has CDR1 MNHEY and CDR2 SMNVEV (reference sequence). The CDR3 has 15 residues. With V trimmed by 5 bases and J by 0 bases, 4 bases remained unmatched. The sample here was peripheral blood, taken 28 days after the second AZD1222 dose. This clonotype was obtained from an adult who received the AZD1222 COVID-19 vaccine. The V gene is TRBV27, the J gene TRBJ2-5; 9 nucleotides align to TRBD2. CDR3 loop: CASSRAGGYQETQYF. CDR3 coding DNA: TGTGCCAGCAGTCGTGCGGGGGGGTACCAAGAGACCCAGTACTTC.